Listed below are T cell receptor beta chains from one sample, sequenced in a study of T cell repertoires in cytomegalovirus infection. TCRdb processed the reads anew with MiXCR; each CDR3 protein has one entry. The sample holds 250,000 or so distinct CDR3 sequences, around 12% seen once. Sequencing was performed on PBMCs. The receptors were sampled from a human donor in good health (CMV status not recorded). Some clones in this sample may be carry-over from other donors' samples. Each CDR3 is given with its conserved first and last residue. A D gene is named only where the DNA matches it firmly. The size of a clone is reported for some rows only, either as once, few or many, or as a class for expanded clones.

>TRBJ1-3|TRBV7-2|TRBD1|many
TGTGCCAGCAGCTTCGACAGGGGGCCCTCTGGAAACACCATATATTTT
CASSFDRGPSGNTIYF
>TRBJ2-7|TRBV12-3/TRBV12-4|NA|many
TGTGCCAGCAGTTTAAACGACGGGGAAACCTACGAGCAGTACTTC
CASSLNDGETYEQYF
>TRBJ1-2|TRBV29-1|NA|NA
TGCAGCGTTCGCCCCGAGGGCGGCTACACCTTC
CSVRPEGGYTF
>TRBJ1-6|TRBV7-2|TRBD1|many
TGTGCCAGCAACCCAGGGGCAGGGGGAGGCTCACCCCTCCACTTT
CASNPGAGGGSPLHF
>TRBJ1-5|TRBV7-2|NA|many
TGTGCCAGCAGCCCGTCGTGGGGTACAAATCAGCCCCAGCATTTT
CASSPSWGTNQPQHF
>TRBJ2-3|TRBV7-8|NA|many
TGTGCCAGCAGCTTAGGGGCGGGAGATACGCAGTATTTT
CASSLGAGDTQYF
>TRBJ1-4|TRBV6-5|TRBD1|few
TGTGCCAGAAGGGGGCCCCTAGTTGAAAAACTGTTTTTT
CARRGPLVEKLFF
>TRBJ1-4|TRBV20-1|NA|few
TGCAGTGCTGGGTATCCGGGGAGCACTAATGAAAAACTGTTTTTT
CSAGYPGSTNEKLFF
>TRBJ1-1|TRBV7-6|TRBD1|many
TGTGCCAGCAGCTTGGGGACAGGGAAATTCACTGAAGCTTTCTTT
CASSLGTGKFTEAFF
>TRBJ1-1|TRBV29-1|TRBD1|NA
TGCAGCGTGCCCACAGGGGTAGACACTGAAGCTTTCTTT
CSVPTGVDTEAFF
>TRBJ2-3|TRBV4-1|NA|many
TGCGCCAGCAGCGACAGACGGGGCACAGATACGCAGTATTTT
CASSDRRGTDTQYF
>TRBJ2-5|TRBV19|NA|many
TGTGCCAGTAGTATAGATGGAGAGACCCAGTACTTC
CASSIDGETQYF
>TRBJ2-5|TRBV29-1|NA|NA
TGCAGCTTGCAAAAGGAGGCGGGAGAGACCCAGTACTTC
CSLQKEAGETQYF
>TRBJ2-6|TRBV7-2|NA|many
TGTGCCAGCAGCTTAGCTACAGGGCCCGGGGCCAACGTCCTGACTTTC
CASSLATGPGANVLTF
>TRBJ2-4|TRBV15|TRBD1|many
TGTGCCACCAGCAGAACCCCGGACAGGGGGCTTGACATTCAGTACTTC
CATSRTPDRGLDIQYF
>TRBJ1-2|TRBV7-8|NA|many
TGTGCCAGCACTAGGGACTATACCTCTTTCTATGGCTACACCTTC
CASTRDYTSFYGYTF
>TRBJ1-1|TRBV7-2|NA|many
TGTGCCAGCAGCTTAGCTAGTGCGGGCACTGAAGCTTTCTTT
CASSLASAGTEAFF
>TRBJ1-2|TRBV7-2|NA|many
TGTGCCAGCAGCTTGAACCCAGGGACTAGCTCCTACACCTTC
CASSLNPGTSSYTF
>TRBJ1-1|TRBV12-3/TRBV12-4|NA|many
TGTGCCAGCAGTTCAGGGTCCCAGCACCCTGAAGCTTTCTTT
CASSSGSQHPEAFF
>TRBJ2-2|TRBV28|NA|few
TGTGCCAGCAGCCAACCCCGGACCCTAGGGGACACCGGGGAGCTGTTTTTT
CASSQPRTLGDTGELFF
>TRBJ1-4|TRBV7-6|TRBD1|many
TGTGCCAGCAGCTTACAGGGGGCCGGAGGGAATGAAAAACTGTTTTTT
CASSLQGAGGNEKLFF
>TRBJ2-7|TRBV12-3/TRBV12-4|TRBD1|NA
TGTGCCAGCAGTCCTCGGACAGGTTGGGTGGACTACGAGCAGTACTTC
CASSPRTGWVDYEQYF
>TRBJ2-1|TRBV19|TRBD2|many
TGTGCCAGTAGTGTTACCGGGACTAGCGGATTAAATGAGCAGTTCTTC
CASSVTGTSGLNEQFF
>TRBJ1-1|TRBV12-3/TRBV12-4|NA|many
TGTGCCAGCAGTTCCGGGAACACTGAAGCTTTCTTT
CASSSGNTEAFF
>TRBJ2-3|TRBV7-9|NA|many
TGTGCCAGCAGCTCTCGACTTGGAGTCGGGCCGGATACGCAGTATTTT
CASSSRLGVGPDTQYF
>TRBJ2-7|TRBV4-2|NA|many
TGTGCCAGCAGCCAAGATCAGCAACCCGTTTCCGAGCAGTACTTC
CASSQDQQPVSEQYF
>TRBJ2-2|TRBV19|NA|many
TGTGCCAGTAGTAATGGGGGAATGAACACCGGGGAGCTGTTTTTT
CASSNGGMNTGELFF
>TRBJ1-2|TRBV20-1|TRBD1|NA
TGCAGTGCTAGAGATCCCGTGGCAGGGGGATACTATGGCTACACCTTC
CSARDPVAGGYYGYTF
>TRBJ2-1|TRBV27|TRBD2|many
TGTGCCAGCAGTTCCCCGGGACTAGCGGGTCAAAGCGCCTACAATGAGCAGTTCTTC
CASSSPGLAGQSAYNEQFF
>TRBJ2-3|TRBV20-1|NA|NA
TGCAGTGCTAGGGGGAGAGGCCGAACAGATACGCAGTATTTT
CSARGRGRTDTQYF
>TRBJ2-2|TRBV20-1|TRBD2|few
TGCAGTGCTAGTGGGACTAGCGGTGGCACCGGGGAGCTGTTTTTT
CSASGTSGGTGELFF
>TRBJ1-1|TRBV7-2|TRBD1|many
TGTGCCACCGCGGGACAGAAGAACACTGAAGCTTTCTTT
CATAGQKNTEAFF
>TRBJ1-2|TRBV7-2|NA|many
TGTGCCAGCAGCTTAGGACTAGCGGCTAACTATGGCTACACCTTC
CASSLGLAANYGYTF
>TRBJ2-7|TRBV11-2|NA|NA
TGTGCCAGCAGCTTAGGGGCTGGTCCAGGGGCCTACGAGCAGTACTTC
CASSLGAGPGAYEQYF
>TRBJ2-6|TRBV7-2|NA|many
TGTGCCAGCAGCTTAGCCAACCCTGGGGCCAACGTCCTGACTTTC
CASSLANPGANVLTF
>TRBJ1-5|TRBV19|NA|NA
TGTGCCAGTAGTATAGAGGCAGGGGCAAGGAATCAGCCCCAGCATTTT
CASSIEAGARNQPQHF
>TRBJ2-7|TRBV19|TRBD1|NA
TGTGCCAGTAGTGTACAGGGGGCTTACGAGCAGTACTTC
CASSVQGAYEQYF
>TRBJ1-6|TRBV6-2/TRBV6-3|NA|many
TGTGCCAGTGCCGATGGGGGTTCACCCCTCCACTTT
CASADGGSPLHF
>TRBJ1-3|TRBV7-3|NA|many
TGTGCCAGCAGCTTACAGACTGGCTCTGGAAACACCATATATTTT
CASSLQTGSGNTIYF
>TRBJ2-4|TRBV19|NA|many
TGTGCCAGTAGTATAGTCGCGGCGGGGACGGAAAACATTCAGTACTTC
CASSIVAAGTENIQYF
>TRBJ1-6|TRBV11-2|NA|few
TGTGCCAGCAGCTTTCGAGGAGATTCACCCCTCCACTTT
CASSFRGDSPLHF
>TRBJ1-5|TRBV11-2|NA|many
TGTGCCAGCAGCTTAGGACGGGCGGGCAATCAGCCCCAGCATTTT
CASSLGRAGNQPQHF
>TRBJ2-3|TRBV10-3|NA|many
TGTGCCATCAGTGAATCAGGACTGAGCACAGATACGCAGTATTTT
CAISESGLSTDTQYF
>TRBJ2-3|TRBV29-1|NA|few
TGCAGCGTTGATCCCTATAGCACAGATACGCAGTATTTT
CSVDPYSTDTQYF
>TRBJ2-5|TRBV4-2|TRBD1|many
TGTGCCAGCAGCCAAGGGGACAGGGGCGCTGGAGAGACCCAGTACTTC
CASSQGDRGAGETQYF
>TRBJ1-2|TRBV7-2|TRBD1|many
TGTGCCAGCAGCACATCCCTACAGGGGGCTAACTATGGCTACACCTTC
CASSTSLQGANYGYTF